A selection of T cell receptor beta chains follows, all from one sample in a study of OX40 agonist ivuxolimab in advanced cancers. Some clones are missing from TCRdb's copy, which holds only in-frame ones; the method was immunoSEQ multiplex PCR. The sample includes more than 60,000 clones, roughly nine tenths seen only once; the top ten take 0.37%. Source: CD4+ or CD8+ T cells sorted from blood, taken in a trial of the OX40 agonist ivuxolimab. These receptors were collected from an adult with an advanced solid tumor such as melanoma, head and neck, liver or kidney cancer. CDR3s include the opening cysteine and the closing phenylalanine or tryptophan. A D gene is named only where the DNA matches it firmly. Only part of the rows carry a size: once, few, many, or a class if the clone is expanded.

size: .
J: TRBJ1-2
D: .
V: TRBV29-1
DNA: TGCAGCGGGTCCCTAGGGTTTGATGGCTACACCTTC
CDR3: CSGSLGFDGYTF

size: .
J: TRBJ2-1
D: TRBD2
V: TRBV4-2
DNA: TGTGCCAGCAGCCAAGTTTGGCCCACTAGCGGGGGGGCATTCGATGAGCAGTTCTTC
CDR3: CASSQVWPTSGGAFDEQFF

size: .
J: TRBJ2-3
D: TRBD2
V: TRBV5-1
DNA: TGCGCCAGCAGCTTGGAACCTAGCGGGGGACTCACAGATACGCAGTATTTT
CDR3: CASSLEPSGGLTDTQYF

size: once
J: TRBJ2-3
D: TRBD1
V: TRBV5-1
DNA: TGCGCCAGCAGCTGGACCTGGACAGGGTCAGATACGCAGTATTTT
CDR3: CASSWTWTGSDTQYF

size: .
J: TRBJ1-5
D: .
V: TRBV29-1
DNA: TGCAGCGTTGCGGGGGCTGACCAGCCCCAGCATTTT
CDR3: CSVAGADQPQHF

size: few
J: TRBJ2-7
D: TRBD1
V: TRBV9
DNA: TGTGCCAGCAGCGTAGGGGGGACAGAGTACTACGAGCAGTACTTC
CDR3: CASSVGGTEYYEQYF

size: .
J: TRBJ1-5
D: .
V: TRBV6-5
DNA: TGTGCCAGCAGGCAGGGGTTGGGCAATCAGCCCCAGCATTTT
CDR3: CASRQGLGNQPQHF

size: .
J: TRBJ2-6
D: .
V: TRBV27
DNA: TGTGCCAGCAGGCCCCACAATGGGGCCAACGTCCTGACTTTC
CDR3: CASRPHNGANVLTF

size: .
J: TRBJ2-1
D: TRBD1
V: TRBV30
DNA: TGTGCCTGGAGCCGAGGACAGGGGGAATACAATGAGCAGTTCTTC
CDR3: CAWSRGQGEYNEQFF

size: .
J: TRBJ1-2
D: TRBD1
V: TRBV5-1
DNA: TGCGCCAGCAGCACCCGGGACAGCTATGGCTACACCTTC
CDR3: CASSTRDSYGYTF

size: .
J: TRBJ1-5
D: .
V: TRBV2
DNA: TGTGCCAGCAGTGCGCTATGGGAGGGACAGCCCCAGCATTTT
CDR3: CASSALWEGQPQHF

size: .
J: TRBJ1-1
D: .
V: TRBV6-5
DNA: TGTGCCAGCAGGGGCGGGATTAACACTGAAGCTTTCTTT
CDR3: CASRGGINTEAFF

size: .
J: TRBJ1-1
D: .
V: TRBV4-3
DNA: TGCGCCAGCAGCCAAGATCGTAACACTGAAGCTTTCTTT
CDR3: CASSQDRNTEAFF

size: .
J: TRBJ2-1
D: TRBD2
V: TRBV5-4
DNA: TGTGCCAGCAGCTTGAGGCGGGGGGGCCAGATCGATGAGCAGTTCTTC
CDR3: CASSLRRGGQIDEQFF

size: .
J: TRBJ2-7
D: .
V: TRBV6-1
DNA: TGTGCCAGCACCTTCTTGAGGGGTACCTACGAGCAGTACTTC
CDR3: CASTFLRGTYEQYF

size: .
J: TRBJ2-7
D: .
V: TRBV4-3
DNA: TGCGCCAGCAGCCAAGGAACGGGATACGAGCAGTACTTC
CDR3: CASSQGTGYEQYF

size: .
J: TRBJ1-5
D: .
V: TRBV10-3
DNA: TGTGCCATCAGTGCACAATACCAACAGGCGACGAGCAATCAGCCCCAGCATTTT
CDR3: CAISAQYQQATSNQPQHF

size: .
J: TRBJ1-5
D: .
V: TRBV28
DNA: TGTGCCAGCAGCCGAGCGGCGGGGGCCGCGGGGCAGCCCCAGCATTTT
CDR3: CASSRAAGAAGQPQHF

size: .
J: TRBJ2-2
D: TRBD1
V: TRBV7-2
DNA: TGTGCCAGCAGCTTTCAGGGGACAGGTGGGGTTTGGGACACCGGGGAGCTGTTTTTT
CDR3: CASSFQGTGGVWDTGELFF

size: .
J: TRBJ1-1
D: .
V: TRBV25-1
DNA: TGTGCCAGCAGTGAATATAAACAGGCCCCAAACACTGAAGCTTTCTTT
CDR3: CASSEYKQAPNTEAFF

size: .
J: TRBJ2-7
D: TRBD1
V: TRBV28
DNA: TGTGCCACTAGGGACAGTTTAATCTACGAGCAGTACTTC
CDR3: CATRDSLIYEQYF

size: .
J: TRBJ1-2
D: .
V: TRBV6-6
DNA: TGTGCCAGCAGCGAACGACAACTGGAGTTTAACTATGGCTACACCTTC
CDR3: CASSERQLEFNYGYTF

size: .
J: TRBJ2-7
D: TRBD1
V: TRBV2
DNA: TGTGCCAGCCTCCGGGACAGCCTATACGAGCAGTACTTC
CDR3: CASLRDSLYEQYF

size: .
J: TRBJ2-7
D: .
V: TRBV29-1
DNA: TGCAGCGGTGCTTTCACAGGGAACGAGCAGTACTTC
CDR3: CSGAFTGNEQYF

size: .
J: TRBJ1-2
D: .
V: TRBV7-9
DNA: TGTGCCAGCAGCCGACCGACCCCCTCCGATGGCTACACCTTC
CDR3: CASSRPTPSDGYTF

size: .
J: TRBJ2-6
D: .
V: TRBV7-2
DNA: TGTGCCAGCAGCTTAGCAAGCTCTGGGGCCAACGTCCTGACTTTC
CDR3: CASSLASSGANVLTF

size: .
J: TRBJ2-5
D: .
V: TRBV7-2
DNA: TGTGCCAGCAGCCGACACGATCAAGAGACCCAGTACTTC
CDR3: CASSRHDQETQYF

size: .
J: TRBJ2-7
D: TRBD2
V: TRBV28
DNA: TGTGCCAGCAGTTCGACCGGGACTAGCGTCTACGAGCAGTACTTC
CDR3: CASSSTGTSVYEQYF

size: .
J: TRBJ1-2
D: .
V: TRBV5-1
DNA: TGCGCCAGCAGCCCAGAGAGCTATGGCTACACCTTC
CDR3: CASSPESYGYTF

size: once
J: TRBJ2-1
D: .
V: TRBV18
DNA: TGTGCCAGCTCACCACCTTCGGTCAGCAATGAGCAGTTCTTC
CDR3: CASSPPSVSNEQFF

size: .
J: TRBJ2-1
D: .
V: TRBV27
DNA: TGTGCCAGCAGCCTCTGGGGACTCAACAACAATGAGCAGTTCTTC
CDR3: CASSLWGLNNNEQFF

size: once
J: TRBJ2-7
D: TRBD2
V: TRBV23-1
DNA: TGCGCCAGCGGTAGCGGGAGGGAAAGCTCCTACGAGCAGTACTTC
CDR3: CASGSGRESSYEQYF

size: .
J: TRBJ2-7
D: TRBD2
V: TRBV4-2
DNA: TGTGCCAGCAGCCAAGCGGAGGGCGGGGGTTACTACGAGCAGTACTTC
CDR3: CASSQAEGGGYYEQYF

size: .
J: TRBJ2-3
D: TRBD2
V: TRBV29-1
DNA: TGCAGCGTTGAAGATCATGGGACTAGCGGTCTAACAGATACGCAGTATTTT
CDR3: CSVEDHGTSGLTDTQYF

size: .
J: TRBJ1-1
D: .
V: TRBV10-1
DNA: TGCGCCAGCAGTAACACAGGGTTGACTGAAGCTTTCTTT
CDR3: CASSNTGLTEAFF

size: few
J: TRBJ1-5
D: .
V: TRBV30
DNA: TGTGCCTGGAGTGTAAACCCATACGATCAGCCCCAGCATTTT
CDR3: CAWSVNPYDQPQHF

size: .
J: TRBJ2-5
D: TRBD1
V: TRBV30
DNA: TGTGCCTGGAGCAAGGGGACAGGGGTTGGGGAGACCCAGTACTTC
CDR3: CAWSKGTGVGETQYF

size: .
J: TRBJ1-1
D: .
V: TRBV29-1
DNA: TGCAGCGCCGATGAGGCGGGGGGTGCTGAAGCTTTCTTT
CDR3: CSADEAGGAEAFF

size: .
J: TRBJ2-7
D: .
V: TRBV27
DNA: TGTGCCACCCAGGCCGGGTCCTCTACGACTTACGAGCAGTACTTC
CDR3: CATQAGSSTTYEQYF

size: .
J: TRBJ2-3
D: .
V: TRBV29-1
DNA: TGCAGCGTTGAATTACAGACTAGCACAGATACGCAGTATTTT
CDR3: CSVELQTSTDTQYF

size: .
J: TRBJ1-2
D: TRBD1
V: TRBV7-2
DNA: TGTGCCAGCAGCACGCGGGACAGGGGTTACTATGGCTACACCTTC
CDR3: CASSTRDRGYYGYTF

size: .
J: TRBJ2-5
D: .
V: TRBV7-8
DNA: TGTGCCAGCAGCGTCGGGGGTATGGGGGAGACCCAGTACTTC
CDR3: CASSVGGMGETQYF

size: .
J: TRBJ2-1
D: TRBD2
V: TRBV4-3
DNA: TGCGCCAGCAGCCAGCTACGGGCGGGGGGCAATGAGCAGTTCTTC
CDR3: CASSQLRAGGNEQFF

size: .
J: TRBJ1-4
D: .
V: TRBV7-8
DNA: TGTGCCAGCAGCCGCCGATCAGACAGGGAAAAACTGTTTTTT
CDR3: CASSRRSDREKLFF

size: .
J: TRBJ2-2
D: .
V: TRBV7-9
DNA: TGTGCCAGCAGCCGGACGGACACCGGGGAGCTGTTTTTT
CDR3: CASSRTDTGELFF

size: .
J: TRBJ1-2
D: TRBD1
V: TRBV7-2
DNA: TGTGCCAGCAGCTTAGCGTCAGGGACAGGGGCCAACTATGGCTACACCTTC
CDR3: CASSLASGTGANYGYTF

size: .
J: TRBJ1-4
D: TRBD1
V: TRBV28
DNA: TGTGCCAGCAGTCTACAGGGGGCGACCTCCGCAACTAATGAAAAACTGTTTTTT
CDR3: CASSLQGATSATNEKLFF

size: .
J: TRBJ1-1
D: TRBD1
V: TRBV19
DNA: TGTGCCAGTAGGATGACAGGGGACACTGAAGCTTTCTTT
CDR3: CASRMTGDTEAFF